This T cell receptor (beta chain) originates from a study of control samples from healthy donors and cancer patients. The repertoire was sequenced with immunoSEQ multiplex PCR; TCRdb's copy has only in-frame clones and lacks some. This sample carries 82,000 or so clones, 90% to 95% of them seen once, and the ten largest clones take 4.8%. The CDR3 is 15 amino acids. The ends were cut back, 2 bases at V and 5 bases at J, with 13 bases in the middle. The germline CDR1 and CDR2 sequences are MNHNS and SASEGT. Specimen: blood. The clonotype was recovered from a woman under 30 in good health. The chain links TRBV6-1 to TRBJ2-1; possibly TRBD1 or TRBD2 for D (7 bases each). The chain's CDR3 is CASSERSGGDNEQFF. DNA for the CDR3: TGTGCCAGCAGTGAACGGTCAGGGGGGGACAATGAGCAGTTCTTC.